This passage covers 16 T cell receptor beta chains from one sample sequenced in a study of cytotoxic CD8 clonotypes in ibrutinib-treated CLL. Here immunoSEQ multiplex PCR was the method, and the copy in TCRdb shows in-frame clones only, minus some. The data show some 150,000 clones, 60% to 80% seen once. The sample here was PBMCs, taken after 12 months of ibrutinib treatment. The receptors were sampled from a human donor with chronic lymphocytic leukemia.

This rearrangement joins TRBV29-1 to TRBJ1-5; TRBD1 might be the D (5 bases). Germline lookup yields CDR1 SQVTM and CDR2 ANQGSEA. V lost 6 bases, J lost 6 bases, and 12 bases lay in between. CDR3 length equals 12 residues. The CDR3: CSVGRDFQPQHF. CDR3 nucleotides: TGCAGCGTCGGAAGGGACTTTCAGCCCCAGCATTTT.

This clone has a single count. The chain uses TRBV16 and TRBJ2-7; D not certain. Between the trimmed V and J ends, which lost 0 bases and 6 bases, there was a span of 9 bases. Germline CDR1 reads KGHSY; CDR2 reads FQNENV. CDR3 length: 13 amino acids. The CDR3 reads CASSQSGLGEQYF. CDR3 nucleotide sequence: TGTGCCAGCAGCCAATCTGGCCTCGGCGAGCAGTACTTC.

The chain joins TRBV28 to TRBJ2-4, with a tentative D call TRBD2 (5 bases). CDR1 and CDR2 from the germline V gene are MDHEN and SYDVKM. Deletions cut 5 bases from V and 15 bases from J, with 14 bases between. This CDR3 comprises 11 residues. CDR3 amino acids: CASSPGLNLYF. DNA for the CDR3: TGTGCCAGCAGTCCCGGACTGAATCTGTACTTC.

The chain employs TRBV30 and TRBJ1-6; D possibly corresponds to TRBD1 (5 bases). The CDR3 runs to 12 residues. Germline V CDR1 and CDR2: GTSNPN, SVGIG (reference sequence). The V and J ends lost 0 bases and 11 bases respectively, with 8 bases between them. The CDR3 bases are TGTGCCTGGAGTGTAGGGGTGCCACCCCTCCACTTT. It specifies CAWSVGVPPLHF.

The chain links TRBV6-5 to TRBJ2-5; 9 bases agree with TRBD1. V lost 7 bases to trimming and J lost 5 bases; unmatched junction nucleotides: 11. Germline loops: CDR1 MNHEY, CDR2 SVGAGI. CDR3 length equals 15 residues. The CDR3 loop reads CASTGTGTGRETQYF. For the CDR3, the DNA is TGTGCCAGCACGGGGACCGGGACAGGGAGGGAGACCCAGTACTTC.

The V and J genes are TRBV6-5 and TRBJ1-1, with D unclear. Germline CDR1 is MNHEY and CDR2 is SVGAGI. CDR3 length: 15 residues. The V end lost 0 bases, the J end lost 1 base, and 9 bases lay between the germline ends. CDR3 DNA: TGTGCCAGCAGTTACTCGAACCCAGGGAACACTGAAGCTTTCTTT. Residues: CASSYSNPGNTEAFF.

This sequence joins TRBV7-9 and TRBJ1-2, with 10 bases lining up with TRBD1. The V segment lost 5 bases and the J segment 5 bases; nucleotides outside the gene matches: 8. Germline V gene sequence: CDR1 SEHNR, CDR2 FQNEAQ (reference sequence). The CDR3 spans 15 residues. The CDR3, as DNA: TGTGCCAGCAGCCGAAGCCGGGACAGGGGATATGGCTACACCTTC. This sequence encodes CASSRSRDRGYGYTF.

This chain connects TRBV27 to TRBJ1-2; 8 bases map to TRBD1. Germline V lookup: CDR1 MNHEY, CDR2 SMNVEV (reference sequence). CDR3 length: 14 amino acids. Trimming took 7 bases from V and 4 from J; bases not matched to a gene: 8. The CDR3 DNA reads TGTGCCAGCAAGGGACAGGTCGCTCCCTATGGCTACACCTTC. As protein: CASKGQVAPYGYTF.

This chain joins TRBV5-3 and TRBJ2-3, with 7 bases aligning to TRBD2. TRBV5-3 is annotated as an ORF whose role is uncertain. This CDR3 region has 16 residues. Losses at the gene ends were 3 bases for V and 3 bases for J; bases not matched to a gene: 10. The CDR3 reads CARSYLGPGGTDTQYF. CDR3 coding DNA: TGTGCCAGAAGCTACCTGGGGCCGGGGGGAACAGATACGCAGTATTTT.

This clone was observed at least ten times. This CDR3 is also generated by other DNA sequences in the sample. V and J are TRBV6-5 and TRBJ2-1; TRBD1 aligns across 7 bases. The trim removed 6 bases at V and 5 bases at J, leaving 7 bases unmatched. Germline CDR1 is MNHEY and CDR2 is SVGAGI. The length of the CDR3 is 14 residues. This CDR3 is CASSPGQKNNEQFF. The CDR3 bases are TGTGCCAGCAGCCCGGGACAGAAAAACAATGAGCAGTTCTTC.

This clone was observed a handful of times. The V gene is TRBV5-1, the J gene TRBJ2-1; D is unresolved. Germline-derived CDR1 and CDR2 are SGHRS and YFSETQ. V lost 1 base, J lost 4 bases, and 6 bases lay in between. The CDR3 runs 13 residues. CDR3 residues: CASSLRPYNEQFF. CDR3 coding DNA: TGCGCCAGCAGCTTGAGACCTTACAATGAGCAGTTCTTC.

This chain links TRBV4-2 with TRBJ1-2, with D unclear. This CDR3 has 16 amino acids. Germline V gives CDR1 LGHNA, CDR2 YNFKEQ. The V end was cut by 5 bases, the J end by 3 bases, with 19 bases between. Here the CDR3 DNA reads TGTGCCAGCAGCTCGTGGGCCCAACACACCGACTATGGCTACACCTTC. Its protein is CASSSWAQHTDYGYTF.

V gene TRBV7-6 combines with J gene TRBJ2-7; the D gene is possibly TRBD2 (5 bases). Germline loops: CDR1 SGHVS, CDR2 FNYEAQ. The CDR3 has 14 residues. V was clipped by 0 bases and J by 6 bases, with 12 bases between them. The CDR3 here is CASSLAGMGSEQYF. The CDR3 DNA sequence: TGTGCCAGCAGCTTAGCGGGAATGGGGAGCGAGCAGTACTTC.

This sequence joins TRBV21-1 and TRBJ2-3; whether TRBD2, the table's D call, matches the DNA was not checked. TRBV21-1 is a pseudogene. The length of the CDR3 is 16 residues. The CDR3 DNA reads TGTGCCAGCAGCTCCCTGGGACTAGCGGTCACAGATACGCAGTATTTT. Translated, it gives CASSSLGLAVTDTQYF.

The chain recombines TRBV20-1 with TRBJ2-3; D gene ambiguous. Trimming took 2 bases from V and 6 from J, leaving 3 bases between them. The CDR3 is made up of 10 amino acids. CDR1 DFQATT and CDR2 SNEGSKA come from the germline V gene (reference sequence). CDR3 amino acids: CSARIDTQYF. The CDR3 bases are TGCAGTGCTAGAATCGATACGCAGTATTTT.

J is TRBJ2-3 and V is TRBV9, with D uncertain. CDR1 is SGDLS and CDR2 is YYNGEE in the germline V gene. CDR3 length equals 13 residues. Trimming cost V 0 bases and J 8 bases, with 10 bases left between them. The CDR3, as DNA: TGTGCCAGCAGCGTAGCCACGTCGGTTACGCAGTATTTT. This gives the protein CASSVATSVTQYF.